Following are 25 T cell receptor beta chains from one sample sequenced in a study of TIL therapy for anti-PD-1-resistant metastatic lung cancer. The immunoSEQ assay was v3. Libraries were prepared by immunoSEQ multiplex PCR; TCRdb keeps only in-frame clonotypes and omits some of them. This sample has about 47,000 clones; around 85% occur once, and the top ten carry 4% to 6%. Time point reported: pre-treatment sample, taken before nivolumab and TIL therapy. This specimen was blood, taken at baseline. The receptors shown here come from a person between 30 and 79 years old with non-small cell lung cancer.

The V gene is TRBV6-4, the J gene TRBJ2-2; 7 bases agree with TRBD2. Germline CDR1 and CDR2: MRHNA and SNTAGT. V lost 2 bases and J lost 4; bases outside the gene matches: 4. The CDR3 is made up of 15 amino acids. CDR3 region: CASSDRAGSTGELFF. The CDR3 DNA sequence: TGTGCCAGCAGTGACCGAGCGGGGTCCACCGGGGAGCTGTTTTTT.

The rearrangement joins TRBV10-1 to TRBJ2-7; 12 bases line up with TRBD1. Germline V lookup: CDR1 WNHNN, CDR2 SYGVQD (reference sequence). The J segment lost 4 bases and the V segment lost 5 bases, leaving 9 bases of the junction unmatched. The CDR3 covers 16 residues. This CDR3 is CASSIAGQGASYEQYF. Written as DNA, the CDR3 is TGCGCCAGCAGTATAGCGGGACAGGGGGCGTCTTACGAGCAGTACTTC.

This chain links TRBV29-1 with TRBJ1-1; TRBD1 might be the D (5 bases). The CDR3 has 15 residues. CDR1 SQVTM and CDR2 ANQGSEA come from the germline V gene. The V end lost 0 bases, the J end lost 6 bases, and 17 bases lay between the germline ends. CDR3 protein: CSVEDQQGGWAEAFF. CDR3 coding DNA: TGCAGCGTTGAAGATCAGCAGGGCGGGTGGGCTGAAGCTTTCTTT.

This rearrangement joins TRBV6-5 to TRBJ2-7; no firm D call. The V end lost 6 bases, the J end lost 3 bases, and 9 bases lay between the germline ends. The V gene's germline CDR1 is MNHEY and CDR2 SVGAGI. The CDR3 is 12 amino acids. As DNA, the CDR3 is TGTGCCAGCAGCACTGATGGCTACGAGCAGTACTTC. It specifies CASSTDGYEQYF.

CDR3 loop: CASSSHPSPNTEAFF. CDR3 nucleotide sequence: TGTGCCAGCAGTTCCCACCCCTCCCCGAACACTGAAGCTTTCTTT. This chain uses TRBV6-5 with TRBJ1-1; D is unclear. Trimming shortened V by 4 bases and J by 1 base, and 13 bases separated the two germline ends. The germline CDR1 and CDR2 sequences are MNHEY and SVGAGI. This CDR3 has 15 amino acids.

This clone was counted a few times. CDR3 sequence (DNA): TGTGCCAGCATTTATGATCTCTCTGGGGCCAACGTCCTGACTTTC. This encodes CASIYDLSGANVLTF. The chain is built from TRBV6-2 or TRBV6-3 and TRBJ2-6; D remains ambiguous. The CDR3 totals 15 residues. The germline CDR1 and CDR2 sequences are MNHEY and SVGEGT. Trimming cost V 7 bases and J 0 bases, with 10 bases left between them.

V and J are TRBV4-2 and TRBJ2-3; TRBD2 matches at 8 bases. CDR1 LGHNA and CDR2 YNFKEQ come from the germline V gene. Trimming at V came to 6 bases and at J to 5 bases, leaving 1 base not matched to a gene. The CDR3 covers 12 residues. The CDR3 protein is CASSREGDTQYF. CDR3 DNA: TGTGCCAGCAGTCGGGAGGGAGATACGCAGTATTTT.

The chain combines TRBV2 with TRBJ2-2, with D perhaps TRBD1 (6 bases). CDR1 and CDR2 (germline): SNHLY, FYNNEI. The CDR3 has 15 residues. With 2 bases removed from V and 7 bases from J, the gap between germline ends came to 14 bases. CDR3 bases: TGTGCCAGCAGTGAATTTTCAGGGGTTGGCGGGGAGCTGTTTTTT. As protein: CASSEFSGVGGELFF.

This sequence joins TRBV5-6 and TRBJ2-3, with 12 positions matching TRBD1. Germline V gives CDR1 SGHDT, CDR2 YYEEEE. This CDR3 spans 15 amino acids. Unmatched junction bases numbered 4, after V lost 4 bases and J lost 4 bases. CDR3 amino acids: CASSAGTGGSDTQYF. In DNA form, the CDR3 reads TGTGCCAGCAGCGCCGGGACAGGGGGCTCAGATACGCAGTATTTT.

The CDR3 reads CASSARDKNTEAFF. The CDR3 DNA sequence: TGTGCCAGCAGCGCCCGGGACAAGAACACTGAAGCTTTCTTT. The V gene is TRBV3-1 (or the pseudogene TRBV3-2), the J gene TRBJ1-1; weak D call: TRBD1 (6 bases). Germline CDR1 LGHDT, CDR2 YNNKEL (reference sequence). This CDR3 has 14 amino acids. Trimming stripped 5 bases from V and 1 base from J, with 11 bases between.

The chain employs TRBV28 and TRBJ1-1, with 9 bases matching TRBD1. The V gene's germline CDR1 is MDHEN and CDR2 SYDVKM. V gave up 3 bases and J gave up 6 bases; unmatched junction bases: 8. The CDR3 length is 15 residues. Written as DNA, the CDR3 is TGTGCCAGCAGTTTCTTAATTGACAGGGGGGCTGAAGCTTTCTTT. Its protein is CASSFLIDRGAEAFF.

V gene TRBV24-1 combines with J gene TRBJ2-7; TRBD1 or TRBD2 may be the D gene (6 bases each). The CDR3 extends over 13 amino acids. The V and J ends lost 5 bases and 2 bases respectively, with 9 bases between them. Germline-derived CDR1 and CDR2 are KGHDR and SFDVKD. The chain's CDR3 is CATSGGGTYEQYF. CDR3 coding DNA: TGTGCCACCAGTGGAGGGGGGACCTACGAGCAGTACTTC.

The V gene is TRBV6-5, the J gene TRBJ2-7; D possibly corresponds to TRBD1 (5 bases). This CDR3 is built from 15 residues. Germline loops: CDR1 MNHEY, CDR2 SVGAGI. Trimming took 7 bases from V and 0 from J, leaving 16 bases between them. CDR3 loop: CASNPTEFSSYEQYF. For the CDR3, the DNA is TGTGCCAGCAACCCGACAGAATTTAGCTCCTACGAGCAGTACTTC.

This sequence joins TRBV7-9 and TRBJ1-4; D may be TRBD1 (5 bases). Germline assignment: CDR1 SEHNR and CDR2 FQNEAQ (reference sequence). The CDR3 runs 14 residues. V lost 4 bases and J 7 bases, leaving 13 bases between the germline ends. CDR3: CASSSPGGSEKLFF. The CDR3, as DNA: TGTGCCAGCAGCTCGCCCGGGGGGAGTGAAAAACTGTTTTTT.

This chain links TRBV7-8 with TRBJ1-2; D not certain. This CDR3 contains 17 residues. Trimming pared 0 bases from V and 2 bases from J, leaving 16 bases between. Germline V CDR1 and CDR2: SGHVS, FQNEAQ. The CDR3 DNA reads as TGTGCCAGCAGCTTAGCGCCGTGGAGGGTATCAAACTATGGCTACACCTTC. Protein sequence: CASSLAPWRVSNYGYTF.

The J gene is TRBJ2-7, the V gene TRBV24-1; possible D gene TRBD1, 6 bases. Trimming removed 7 bases from V and 7 bases from J, with 16 bases in between. Germline lookup yields CDR1 KGHDR and CDR2 SFDVKD. This CDR3 region has 13 residues. Here the CDR3 DNA reads TGTGCCACCAGCCCGGGACACAGTACGGAGCAGTACTTC. Translating gives CATSPGHSTEQYF.

The chain carries TRBV27 and TRBJ2-3; D perhaps matches TRBD2 (6 bases). Germline assignment: CDR1 MNHEY and CDR2 SMNVEV (reference sequence). The CDR3 is made up of 15 amino acids. V gave up 10 bases and J gave up 0 bases, with 17 bases separating them. The CDR3 protein is CATKIADLSTDTQYF. CDR3 coding DNA: TGTGCCACCAAGATAGCGGACCTTAGCACAGATACGCAGTATTTT.

The chain links TRBV18 to TRBJ2-3; TRBD1 matches 10 bases. The germline V gene has CDR1 KGHSH and CDR2 LQKENI. CDR3 size: 15 residues. V shed 6 bases and J 3 bases; nucleotides not matched to a gene: 6. The CDR3 spells CASSPRTGGTDTQYF. In nucleotides, the CDR3 is TGTGCCAGCTCCCCCCGGACAGGGGGGACAGATACGCAGTATTTT.

This rearrangement joins TRBV28 to TRBJ2-5; D remains ambiguous. The CDR3 totals 14 residues. The germline V and J ends were trimmed by 0 bases and 0 bases, with 5 bases remaining between them. Germline V CDR1 and CDR2: MDHEN, SYDVKM. CDR3 nucleotide sequence: TGTGCCAGCAGTTTATGGCGGTACCAAGAGACCCAGTACTTC. Translating gives CASSLWRYQETQYF.

This chain links TRBV7-9 with TRBJ2-7; the match to TRBD1 covers 10 bases. The CDR3 is made up of 15 amino acids. V was pared by 5 bases and J by 2 bases, with 6 bases of the junction left unmatched. The germline CDR1 and CDR2 sequences are SEHNR and FQNEAQ (reference sequence). DNA for the CDR3: TGTGCCAGCAGCCCCGACGGACAGGGGGCCTACGAGCAGTACTTC. Translated: CASSPDGQGAYEQYF.

CDR3 DNA sequence: TGTGCCAGCAGCTTAGACAGGAATACCTACGAGCAGTACTTC. Translated: CASSLDRNTYEQYF. This chain uses TRBV7-2 with TRBJ2-7, with a possible D match to TRBD1 (5 bases). The CDR3 is 14 amino acids. The V end was cut by 1 base, the J end by 2 bases, with 9 bases between. Per the germline V gene, CDR1 is SGHTA and CDR2 is FQGNSA.

This chain joins TRBV7-2 and TRBJ1-1; D gene ambiguous. The V end was cut by 5 bases, the J end by 7 bases, with 17 bases between. Germline loops: CDR1 SGHTA, CDR2 FQGNSA. The CDR3 totals 14 residues. CDR3 in amino acids: CASSQNPRSGEAFF. The CDR3 DNA follows: TGTGCCAGCAGCCAAAACCCCCGCAGTGGTGAAGCTTTCTTT.

The V call is TRBV19, the J call TRBJ2-3, with TRBD2 matching 8 bases. J lost 3 bases, V lost 4 bases, and 12 bases had no gene match. This CDR3 is built from 17 residues. CDR1 and CDR2 (germline): LNHDA, SQIVND (reference sequence). CDR3 in DNA: TGTGCCAGTAGTAAGAGACCCGGGGGGGCCGGGACAGATACGCAGTATTTT. It specifies CASSKRPGGAGTDTQYF. Variable domain in full (rest from reference TRBV19 and TRBJ2-3): DGGITQSPKYLFRKEGQNVTLSCEQNLNHDAMYWYRQDPGQGLRLIYYSQIVNDFQKGDIAEGYSVSREKKESFPLTVTSAQKNPTAFYLCASSKRPGGAGTDTQYFGPGTRLTVL.

The chain has TRBV27 and TRBJ2-3; 10 bases are shared with TRBD2. Per the germline V gene, CDR1 is MNHEY and CDR2 is SMNVEV (reference sequence). The junction had 4 bases not matched to a gene; V was cut back by 5 bases and J by 5 bases. This CDR3 is built from 14 residues. The DNA for the CDR3 is TGTGCCAGCAGTCAACTAGCGGGGATAGATACGCAGTATTTT. This sequence encodes CASSQLAGIDTQYF.

V and J are TRBV5-6 and TRBJ2-7, with a possible D match to TRBD1 (6 bases). V dropped 3 bases and J dropped 5 bases, with 18 bases sitting between them. CDR3 length equals 15 residues. Germline V gives CDR1 SGHDT, CDR2 YYEEEE. CDR3 sequence (DNA): TGTGCCAGCAGCTCGCAGGTTCAGGGGAAGGACGAGCAGTACTTC. As protein: CASSSQVQGKDEQYF.